This section outlines one T cell receptor (beta chain) sequence together with its context. Its antigen remains unidentified. PCR was performed using 60 Vbeta and 13 Jbeta primers. Authors' analysis steps: There were about 88 million unique TCR beta chains by a later count, and about 11 million of them were shared. Produced via immunoSEQ multiplex PCR; TCRdb's table is partial and in-frame only. D and trimming were read from the DNA, whereas the V and J calls and clone size are those reported in that table. The sample has approximately 150,000 clones, nearly 80% seen once. The CDR3 consists of 13 residues. CDR1 SGHTA and CDR2 FQGTGA come from the germline V gene. The ends were cut back, 5 bases at V and 0 bases at J, with 7 bases in the middle. This sample was included in a study of cytomegalovirus exposure and HLA in healthy donors. Overall study context: About 180 million T cells yielded more than 90 million unique TCR beta sequences, as an earlier analysis found. Early released data had roughly 81 million unique TCRs, all coming from HLA-typed donors. Study results and caveats: In a later analysis, donors in an Asian-associated ancestry cluster reportedly had fewer N-insertions in productive TCRs than the cohort mean.

The TCR comes from a woman younger than 45 in good health and CMV-seronegative. Sequenced input: PBMCs. V usage is TRBV7-3 and J usage is TRBJ1-1; D remains ambiguous. This CDR3 is CASSLGMNTEAFF. The CDR3 DNA follows: TGTGCCAGCAGCCTTGGCATGAACACTGAAGCTTTCTTT.